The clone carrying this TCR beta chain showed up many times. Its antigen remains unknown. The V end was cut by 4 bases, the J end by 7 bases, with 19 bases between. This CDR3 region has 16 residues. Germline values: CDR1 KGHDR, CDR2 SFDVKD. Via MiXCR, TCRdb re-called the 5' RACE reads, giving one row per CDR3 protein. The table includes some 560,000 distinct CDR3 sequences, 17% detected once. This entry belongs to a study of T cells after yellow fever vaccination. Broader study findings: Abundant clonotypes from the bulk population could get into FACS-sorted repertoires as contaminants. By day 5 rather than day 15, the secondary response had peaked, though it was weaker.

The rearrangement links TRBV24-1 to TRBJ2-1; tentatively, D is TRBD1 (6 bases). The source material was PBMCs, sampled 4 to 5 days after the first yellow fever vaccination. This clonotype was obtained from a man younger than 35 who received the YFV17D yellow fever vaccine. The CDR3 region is CATSDQGTSGTNEQFF. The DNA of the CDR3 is TGTGCCACCAGTGACCAGGGGACCTCAGGCACGAATGAGCAGTTCTTC.